These 21 T cell receptor beta chains share one sample of origin, sequenced in a study of blood T cells in healthy people across ages. A second PCR, run for 7 to 11 cycles, used a sample-barcoded 5' primer plus a J-beta primer mix. TCRdb redid the calling of the 5' RACE reads with MiXCR, one entry per CDR3 protein. The sample contains fewer than 650,000 distinct CDR3 sequences, roughly a quarter of which appear only once. This same sample was also taken into another study, of T cells of mothers and their children.

Sequenced sample: blood. All receptors come from a boy under 10 years old in good health.

This clonotype has only a few counts. The rearrangement joins TRBV3-1 to TRBJ2-7, with a weak D call TRBD2 (5 bases). This CDR3 is built from 14 residues. The germline gives CDR1 LGHDT, CDR2 YNNKEL (reference sequence). V shed 0 bases and J shed 2 bases, with 8 bases lying between them. As DNA, the CDR3 is TGTGCCAGCAGCCAAGATCTCGGGACCTACGAGCAGTACTTC. Its protein product is CASSQDLGTYEQYF.

Only a few counts were recorded for this clonotype. The chain combines TRBV6-6 with TRBJ1-5; 11 bases line up with TRBD1. Trimming at V came to 6 bases and at J to 6 bases, leaving 10 bases not matched to a gene. From germline, CDR1 is MNHNY and CDR2 SVGAGI (reference sequence). The CDR3 runs to 16 residues. This CDR3 is CASSGQGARSTQPQHF. CDR3 coding DNA: TGTGCCAGCAGCGGACAGGGGGCGCGGAGTACTCAGCCCCAGCATTTT.

The genes are TRBV2 and TRBJ2-7; 7 bases line up with TRBD1. Per the germline V gene, CDR1 is SNHLY and CDR2 is FYNNEI. J lost 2 bases, V lost 6 bases, and 16 bases had no gene match. The CDR3 is 17 residues long. Written as DNA, the CDR3 is TGTGCCAGCAGGGGGTATGAAACAGGGGAGTTAACCTACGAGCAGTACTTC. It specifies CASRGYETGELTYEQYF. Together with reference TRBV2 and TRBJ2-7, the CDR3 gives the full variable domain: EPEVTQTPSHQVTQMGQEVILRCVPISNHLYFYWYRQILGQKVEFLVSFYNNEISEKSEIFDDQFSVERPDGSNFTLKIRSTKLEDSAMYFCASRGYETGELTYEQYFGPGTRLTVT.

The chain employs TRBV20-1 and TRBJ2-1; the D is unclear. With the DNA end fitting TRBJ2-7 better, the J assignment may be wrong. In germline, CDR1 is DFQATT, CDR2 SNEGSKA (reference sequence). The CDR3 sequence is 13 residues long. CDR3 DNA sequence: TGCAGTGCTAGTTACGGATCTCGGCGCGAGCAGTACTTC. Its translation is CSASYGSRREQYF.

The table lists this clonotype with a few counts. V is TRBV7-8 and J is TRBJ2-3; 11 positions match TRBD2. The trim removed 5 bases at V and 3 bases at J, leaving 4 bases unmatched. Looked up from germline, CDR1 is SGHVS and CDR2 is FQNEAQ. CDR3 length equals 15 residues. CDR3 sequence: CASSRLAGRTDTQYF. In DNA, the CDR3 is TGTGCCAGCAGCCGACTAGCGGGACGGACAGATACGCAGTATTTT.

The CDR3 DNA reads as TGTGCCATCTTATGGGGGAATGAGCAGTTCTTC. It encodes CAILWGNEQFF. V and J are TRBV10-3 and TRBJ2-1, with D perhaps assigned TRBD1 or TRBD2 (5 bases each). V was clipped by 8 bases and J by 7 bases, with 9 bases between them. Germline assignment: CDR1 ENHRY and CDR2 SYGVKD. The length of the CDR3 is 11 residues.

V gene TRBV4-1 combines with J gene TRBJ2-6, with TRBD2 matching 11 bases. The length of the CDR3 is 18 residues. With V trimmed by 2 bases and J by 0 bases, 3 bases remained unmatched. Germline-derived CDR1 and CDR2 are MGHRA and YSYEKL. As DNA, the CDR3 is TGCGCCAGCAGCCAACTCGGACTAGCGGGCTCTGGGGCCAACGTCCTGACTTTC. Amino acids: CASSQLGLAGSGANVLTF.

The chain couples TRBV20-1 to TRBJ2-3; no firm D call. The CDR3 has 13 residues. V lost 0 bases, J lost 2 bases, and 6 bases lay in between. Germline V lookup: CDR1 DFQATT, CDR2 SNEGSKA (reference sequence). CDR3 DNA: TGCAGTGCTAGAGATAGGTACACAGATACGCAGTATTTT. As protein: CSARDRYTDTQYF.

This clonotype occurred a few times. The CDR3 reads CSVVGTGQGATEAFF. Written as DNA, the CDR3 is TGCAGCGTTGTAGGTACGGGACAGGGGGCTACTGAAGCTTTCTTT. The chain links TRBV29-1 to TRBJ1-1; 12 bases line up with TRBD1. CDR3 length: 15 amino acids. CDR1 and CDR2 (germline): SQVTM, ANQGSEA. The ends lost 4 bases at V and 5 bases at J; junction bases unmatched: 8. The full variable domain, with the rest looked up from reference TRBV29-1 and TRBJ1-1, is SAVISQKPSRDICQRGTSLTIQCQVDSQVTMMFWYRQQPGQSLTLIATANQGSEATYESGFVIDKFPISRPNLTFSTLTVSNMSPEDSSIYLCSVVGTGQGATEAFFGQGTRLTVV.

As concerns this clonotype: One end of the junction is discordant with germline, which a read error may explain. This chain links TRBV4-3 with TRBJ1-4; D might be TRBD1 (5 bases). The CDR3 has 14 residues. Germline V gene sequence: CDR1 LGHNA, CDR2 YSLEER. The CDR3 sequence is CVSSFDGGMKELFF. For the CDR3, the DNA is TGCGTCAGCAGTTTCGACGGGGGAATGAAGGAACTGTTTTTT.

CDR3 sequence: CSVGTPIWNYGYTF. DNA for the CDR3: TGCAGCGTTGGGACCCCCATTTGGAACTATGGCTACACCTTC. The chain is built from TRBV29-1 and TRBJ1-2; no firm D call. V was pared by 4 bases and J by 2 bases, with 14 bases between. The CDR3 has 14 amino acids. Germline loops: CDR1 SQVTM, CDR2 ANQGSEA.

Only one count was recorded for this clonotype. The V and J genes are TRBV12-3 or TRBV12-4 and TRBJ1-2; D is possibly TRBD1 (6 bases). V gave up 3 bases and J gave up 8 bases, with 13 bases separating them. The CDR3 spans 13 residues. Here the CDR3 reads CASSFEGGSGYTF. The CDR3 bases are TGTGCCAGCAGTTTCGAGGGGGGCTCAGGCTACACCTTC.

Only a few counts were recorded for this clonotype. The chain links TRBV3-1 to TRBJ2-4, with D possibly TRBD2 on 5 matching bases. Trimming pared 3 bases from V and 9 bases from J, leaving 9 bases between. From germline, CDR1 is LGHDT and CDR2 YNNKEL (reference sequence). This CDR3 is 12 amino acids long. This CDR3 is CASSHHSGIQYF. CDR3 nucleotides: TGTGCCAGCAGCCACCACAGCGGCATTCAGTACTTC. Filled out from reference TRBV3-1 and TRBJ2-4, the complete variable domain reads DTAVSQTPKYLVTQMGNDKSIKCEQNLGHDTMYWYKQDSKKFLKIMFSYNNKELIINETVPNRFSPKSPDKAHLNLHINSLELGDSAVYFCASSHHSGIQYFGAGTRLSVL.

The chain links TRBV11-3 to TRBJ2-5; TRBD2 agrees at 9 bases. The end of the DNA is better explained by TRBJ2-1, so the J call may be wrong. Germline CDR1 is SGHNT and CDR2 is YENEEA. CDR3 length equals 13 residues. Here the CDR3 reads CASRGAGGREQFF. The CDR3 DNA follows: TGTGCCAGCCGGGGAGCGGGGGGCCGAGAGCAGTTCTTC.

This clonotype was observed a handful of times. The V gene is TRBV12-3 or TRBV12-4, the J gene TRBJ2-6; weak D call: TRBD1 (6 bases). V lost 4 bases to trimming and J lost 1 base, with 8 bases between them. The CDR3 covers 15 residues. The CDR3 DNA reads TGTGCCAGCAGTTACAGGGATTCTGGGGCCAACGTCCTGACTTTC. This encodes CASSYRDSGANVLTF.

In its sample, this clonotype was seen a few times. The chain links TRBV6-6 to TRBJ2-7, with 8 bases identical to TRBD1. Germline CDR1 is MNHNY and CDR2 is SVGAGI (reference sequence). This CDR3 has 14 amino acids. The V segment lost 2 bases and the J segment 4 bases; nucleotides outside the gene matches: 4. The CDR3 bases are TGTGCCAGCAGTTACCCGGGACAGGTTTACGAGCAGTACTTC. Protein sequence: CASSYPGQVYEQYF.

The genes are TRBV12-3 or TRBV12-4 and TRBJ2-5, with 9 positions matching TRBD2. V lost 6 bases, J lost 2 bases, and 7 bases stayed unmatched. This CDR3 is built from 15 residues. The CDR3 coding sequence is TGTGCCAGCAGCCCGTCAGCGGGGGGTCAAGAGACCCAGTACTTC. Translation gives CASSPSAGGQETQYF.

This sequence joins TRBV9 and TRBJ2-5, with a tentative D call TRBD2 (5 bases). The germline CDR1 and CDR2 sequences are SGDLS and YYNGEE. The germline V and J ends were trimmed by 4 bases and 8 bases, with 18 bases remaining between them. This CDR3 has 14 residues. In nucleotides, the CDR3 is TGTGCCAGCAGCTACACGAGGGAGTTGGGAACCCAGTACTTC. This translates into CASSYTRELGTQYF.

The chain joins TRBV5-6 to TRBJ2-1; the D is unclear. This CDR3 is 13 amino acids long. V was trimmed by 4 bases and J by 4 bases, leaving 9 bases between them. Per the germline V gene, CDR1 is SGHDT and CDR2 is YYEEEE. CDR3 protein: CASSPTPYNEQFF. The DNA of the CDR3 is TGTGCCAGCAGCCCGACGCCATACAATGAGCAGTTCTTC. Filled out from reference TRBV5-6 and TRBJ2-1, the complete variable domain reads DAGVTQSPTHLIKTRGQQVTLRCSPKSGHDTVSWYQQALGQGPQFIFQYYEEEERQRGNFPDRFSGHQFPNYSSELNVNALLLGDSALYLCASSPTPYNEQFFGPGTRLTVL.

This clonotype occurred a few times. V and J are TRBV11-2 and TRBJ2-4, with a tentative D call TRBD2 (6 bases). This CDR3 spans 17 amino acids. Germline V gives CDR1 SGHAT, CDR2 FQNNGV. Trimming removed 3 bases at V and 0 bases at J, with 15 bases between. The CDR3 spells CASSFKSSGLAKNIQYF. As DNA, the CDR3 is TGTGCCAGCAGCTTTAAGTCCTCGGGACTAGCCAAAAACATTCAGTACTTC.

V gene TRBV11-2 combines with J gene TRBJ2-2; 7 positions agree with TRBD1. The CDR3 has 14 amino acids. J was trimmed by 5 bases and V by 6 bases; bases with no gene match: 6. From germline, CDR1 is SGHAT and CDR2 FQNNGV. The CDR3 DNA is TGTGCCAGCAGTCCGCCCAGGGGGACCGGGGAGCTGTTTTTT. Protein: CASSPPRGTGELFF. Together with reference TRBV11-2 and TRBJ2-2, the CDR3 gives the full variable domain: EAGVAQSPRYKIIEKRQSVAFWCNPISGHATLYWYQQILGQGPKLLIQFQNNGVVDDSQLPKDRFSAERLKGVDSTLKIQPAKLEDSAVYLCASSPPRGTGELFFGEGSRLTVL.